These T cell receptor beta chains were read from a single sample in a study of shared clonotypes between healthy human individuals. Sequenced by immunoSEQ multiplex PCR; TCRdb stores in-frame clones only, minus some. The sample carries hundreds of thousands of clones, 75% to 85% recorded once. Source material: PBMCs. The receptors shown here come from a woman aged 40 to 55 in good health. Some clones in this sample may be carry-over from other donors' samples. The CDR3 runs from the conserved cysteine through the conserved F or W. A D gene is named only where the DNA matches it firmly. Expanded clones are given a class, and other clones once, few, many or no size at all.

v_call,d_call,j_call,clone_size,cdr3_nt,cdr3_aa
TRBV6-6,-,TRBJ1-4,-,TGTGCCAGCATGAGTCCGGGGGATGAAAAACTGTTTTTT,CASMSPGDEKLFF
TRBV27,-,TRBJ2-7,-,TGTGCCAGCAGTTTATGGGGGGGCCACGAGCAGTACTTC,CASSLWGGHEQYF
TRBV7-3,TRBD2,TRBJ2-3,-,TGTGCCAGCAGCTCTTCGACTAGCGGGAGTGGTACAGATACGCAGTATTTT,CASSSSTSGSGTDTQYF
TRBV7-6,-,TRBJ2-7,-,TGTGCCAGCAGCGGTCAAGGACAGTTCGAGCAGTACTTC,CASSGQGQFEQYF
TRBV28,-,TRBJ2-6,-,TGTGCCAGCAGTCTCTCCCTGAGGGCCAACGTCCTGACTTTC,CASSLSLRANVLTF
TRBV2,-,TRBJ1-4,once,TGTGCCAGCACAATAGGAAAGGGTACCCACCTAAATGAAAAACTGTTTTTT,CASTIGKGTHLNEKLFF
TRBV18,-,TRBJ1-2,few,TGTGCCAGCTCACCTGGCAGCTATAACTCCTATGGCTACACCTTC,CASSPGSYNSYGYTF
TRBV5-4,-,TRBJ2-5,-,TGTGCCAGCAGCTTGGAGGTGGGTGCGGAGACCCAGTACTTC,CASSLEVGAETQYF
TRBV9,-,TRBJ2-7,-,TGTGCCAGCAGCGTCGGGAGTTCTCCCCACGAGCAGTACTTC,CASSVGSSPHEQYF
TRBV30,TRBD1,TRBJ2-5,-,TGTGCCTGGAGTGGACAGGGGGGGACCCAGTACTTC,CAWSGQGGTQYF